The 19 T cell receptor beta chains given below trace back to one sample, sequenced in a study of blood T cell repertoires in COVID-19. Here immunoSEQ multiplex PCR was the method, and the copy in TCRdb shows in-frame clones only, minus some. The data hold more than 95,000 clones, with roughly 80% observed a single time. What was sequenced was peripheral blood. Receptor source: a man in his forties or fifties with acute or convalescent COVID-19.

J is TRBJ1-1 and V is TRBV27; D gene unclear. The germline V and J ends were trimmed by 2 bases and 2 bases, with 6 bases remaining between them. Per the germline V gene, CDR1 is MNHEY and CDR2 is SMNVEV (reference sequence). The CDR3 runs to 13 residues. The CDR3 coding sequence is TGTGCCAGCAGTTTACAGGCTAACACTGAAGCTTTCTTT. Encoded protein: CASSLQANTEAFF.

The chain couples TRBV11-2 to TRBJ2-4, with D uncertain. The CDR3 spans 16 residues. Germline V gene lookup returns CDR1 SGHAT and CDR2 FQNNGV. V lost 0 bases and J lost 0, with 9 bases in between. The CDR3 DNA sequence: TGTGCCAGCAGCTTAGACCTAGTTCTAGCCAAAAACATTCAGTACTTC. This codes for CASSLDLVLAKNIQYF.

The J gene is TRBJ1-1, the V gene TRBV13; D not resolved. V dropped 4 bases and J dropped 1 base, with 4 bases sitting between them. The V gene's germline CDR1 is PRHDT and CDR2 FYEKMQ (reference sequence). The CDR3 runs 12 residues. The CDR3 DNA sequence: TGTGCCAGCAGCTCGGGGAACACTGAAGCTTTCTTT. Its protein product is CASSSGNTEAFF.

V is TRBV24-1 and J is TRBJ2-1; perhaps TRBD1 as D (6 bases). Germline V gives CDR1 KGHDR, CDR2 SFDVKD. The germline V and J ends were trimmed by 10 bases and 7 bases, with 19 bases remaining between them. CDR3 length: 14 residues. This CDR3 reads CATGQPGLKNEQFF. CDR3 DNA: TGTGCCACAGGACAGCCCGGACTTAAAAATGAGCAGTTCTTC.

The CDR3 spells CASSTGTNYDNEQFF. In DNA form, the CDR3 reads TGTGCCAGCAGTACTGGGACAAATTACGACAATGAGCAGTTCTTC. The chain combines TRBV27 with TRBJ2-1; TRBD1 might be the D (6 bases). The CDR3 sequence is 15 residues long. Germline V gene data show CDR1 as MNHEY and CDR2 as SMNVEV (reference sequence). Trimming removed 5 bases from V and 5 bases from J, with 16 bases in between.

This sequence joins TRBV7-9 and TRBJ2-1, with TRBD2 matching over 11 bases. Losses at the gene ends were 5 bases for V and 7 bases for J; bases not matched to a gene: 13. Per germline, CDR1 SEHNR and CDR2 FQNEAQ (reference sequence). CDR3 size: 17 residues. The DNA of the CDR3 is TGTGCCAGCAGCCGGCCTGGGTCTAGCGGGGGGATTAATGAGCAGTTCTTC. Amino acids: CASSRPGSSGGINEQFF. Combining the CDR3 with reference TRBV7-9 and TRBJ2-1 gives the whole variable domain DTGVSQNPRHKITKRGQNVTFRCDPISEHNRLYWYRQTLGQGPEFLTYFQNEAQLEKSRLLSDRFSAERPKGSFSTLEIQRTEQGDSAMYLCASSRPGSSGGINEQFFGPGTRLTVL.

The chain links TRBV27 to TRBJ2-2; 8 positions agree with TRBD1. Per the germline V gene, CDR1 is MNHEY and CDR2 is SMNVEV (reference sequence). V lost 5 bases to trimming and J lost 2 bases; unmatched junction nucleotides: 10. CDR3 size: 17 residues. The CDR3 sequence: CASSPPAGGFNTGELFF. The CDR3 DNA is TGTGCCAGCAGTCCCCCGGCAGGGGGCTTTAACACCGGGGAGCTGTTTTTT.

The chain couples TRBV7-9 to TRBJ2-6, with 9 bases aligning to TRBD1. The junction had 8 bases not matched to a gene; V was cut back by 6 bases and J by 2 bases. The CDR3 is 17 residues long. Germline V CDR1 and CDR2: SEHNR, FQNEAQ (reference sequence). The CDR3 sequence: CASRQQGAGAGANVLTF. DNA of the CDR3: TGTGCCAGCAGACAACAGGGGGCTGGGGCTGGGGCCAACGTCCTGACTTTC.

This clone was seen only once. The J gene is TRBJ2-3, the V gene TRBV7-9, with D possibly being TRBD1 (6 bases). The germline V gene has CDR1 SEHNR and CDR2 FQNEAQ (reference sequence). The CDR3 covers 13 residues. Trimming stripped 5 bases from V and 7 bases from J, with 13 bases between. The DNA for the CDR3 is TGTGCCAGCAGCCAAGAACAGGGAAATACGCAGTATTTT. Translation gives CASSQEQGNTQYF.

The rearrangement uses TRBV5-1 and TRBJ2-7, with a tentative D call TRBD1 (6 bases). The germline V gene encodes CDR1 SGHRS and CDR2 YFSETQ. The CDR3 length is 14 residues. The V end lost 4 bases, the J end lost 2 bases, and 13 bases lay between the germline ends. Written as DNA, the CDR3 is TGCGCCAGCAGCCATCGGACAGTAACCTACGAGCAGTACTTC. The encoded protein is CASSHRTVTYEQYF.

The chain is built from TRBV6-5 and TRBJ2-7; D may be TRBD2 (6 bases). CDR1 is MNHEY and CDR2 is SVGAGI in the germline V gene. V lost 2 bases and J lost 3, with 17 bases in between. The CDR3 is 16 residues long. CDR3 sequence: CASSYGSSGLDYEQYF. The CDR3 bases are TGTGCCAGCAGTTACGGATCCAGCGGGTTAGACTACGAGCAGTACTTC.

The V gene is TRBV6-5, the J gene TRBJ2-1, with D perhaps matching TRBD1 (5 bases). This CDR3 contains 15 residues. Trimming pared 10 bases from V and 5 bases from J, leaving 21 bases between. CDR1 is MNHEY, CDR2 SVGAGI, per germline. CDR3 sequence (DNA): TGTGCCAAACATCGTAGGGGCACTTGGGACAATGAGCAGTTCTTC. Amino acid sequence: CAKHRRGTWDNEQFF.

The rearrangement uses TRBV6-5 and TRBJ2-7; TRBD1 agrees at 9 bases. The V gene's germline CDR1 is MNHEY and CDR2 SVGAGI. CDR3 length: 15 amino acids. The junction had 7 bases not matched to a gene; V was cut back by 2 bases and J by 5 bases. This CDR3 reads CASSYATGTGHEQYF. The CDR3 DNA follows: TGTGCCAGCAGTTACGCTACCGGGACAGGGCACGAGCAGTACTTC.

The CDR3 sequence: CASRTSGVFTDTQYF. CDR3 DNA: TGTGCCAGCAGGACTAGCGGGGTTTTCACAGATACGCAGTATTTT. J is TRBJ2-3 and V is TRBV6-5; 11 nucleotides align to TRBD2. V lost 6 bases, J lost 2 bases, and 4 bases stayed unmatched. Germline V CDR1 and CDR2: MNHEY, SVGAGI. The CDR3 is made up of 15 amino acids.

Points on this clone: This sample also contains other DNA sequences that code for the same CDR3. This chain links TRBV5-1 with TRBJ1-5; 8 bases agree with TRBD1. Per germline, CDR1 SGHRS and CDR2 YFSETQ. The CDR3 runs 15 residues. The J segment lost 6 bases and the V segment lost 4 bases, leaving 9 bases of the junction unmatched. The CDR3: CASSLAGQGSQPQHF. CDR3 nucleotides: TGCGCCAGCAGCCTGGCTGGACAGGGCAGTCAGCCCCAGCATTTT.

This clone was found once. The chain uses TRBV5-1 and TRBJ2-7; 13 nucleotides agree with TRBD2. This CDR3 comprises 18 residues. V was clipped by 1 base and J by 0 bases; unmatched bases: 7. CDR1 is SGHRS and CDR2 is YFSETQ in the germline V gene. The CDR3 loop is CASSLTFGTSGNSYEQYF. The DNA for the CDR3 is TGCGCCAGCAGCTTGACTTTTGGGACTAGCGGGAACTCCTACGAGCAGTACTTC. Filled out from reference TRBV5-1 and TRBJ2-7, the complete variable domain reads KAGVTQTPRYLIKTRGQQVTLSCSPISGHRSVSWYQQTPGQGLQFLFEYFSETQRNKGNFPGRFSGRQFSNSRSEMNVSTLELGDSALYLCASSLTFGTSGNSYEQYFGPGTRLTVT.

The chain couples TRBV11-1 to TRBJ1-4; 9 bases align to TRBD1. This CDR3 has 13 residues. The germline gives CDR1 SGHAT, CDR2 FQDESV (reference sequence). Trimming took 8 bases from V and 7 from J; bases not matched to a gene: 5. In DNA form, the CDR3 reads TGTGCCAGCCGAGGACAGGGGAGTGAAAAACTGTTTTTT. Translated: CASRGQGSEKLFF.

As DNA, the CDR3 is TGCGCCAGCAGCCCGGACAGGGACTTAAACTACGAGCAGTACTTC. Translating it yields CASSPDRDLNYEQYF. The J gene is TRBJ2-7, the V gene TRBV5-1; TRBD1 matches at 8 bases. The CDR3 spans 15 residues. Germline loops: CDR1 SGHRS, CDR2 YFSETQ. Losses at the gene ends were 4 bases for V and 3 bases for J; bases not matched to a gene: 9. Based on the CDR3 plus reference TRBV5-1 and TRBJ2-7, the full variable domain is KAGVTQTPRYLIKTRGQQVTLSCSPISGHRSVSWYQQTPGQGLQFLFEYFSETQRNKGNFPGRFSGRQFSNSRSEMNVSTLELGDSALYLCASSPDRDLNYEQYFGPGTRLTVT.

The chain employs TRBV5-1 and TRBJ2-1; 7 nucleotides align to TRBD1. In germline, CDR1 is SGHRS, CDR2 YFSETQ. This CDR3 region has 12 residues. V gave up 4 bases and J gave up 12 bases; unmatched junction bases: 7. Here the CDR3 DNA reads TGCGCCAGCAGCGAACGACAGGGCGGGCAGTTCTTC. This gives the protein CASSERQGGQFF.